The 30 T cell receptor beta chains reported below all come from one sample, sequenced in a study of siplizumab effects on memory and regulatory T cells. Profiling relied on immunoSEQ multiplex PCR, and the TCRdb table lists in-frame clones only, not all of them. The top ten clones hold around 1.1% of a sample with approximately 97,000 clones, roughly 90% of them seen once. The sequencing input was CD4+ T cells sorted from blood. The receptors stem from a human donor in good health.

This sequence joins TRBV9 and TRBJ2-1; 7 bases fit TRBD2. This CDR3 region has 13 residues. Germline CDR1 and CDR2: SGDLS and YYNGEE. Losses at the gene ends were 4 bases for V and 7 bases for J; bases not matched to a gene: 5. The CDR3 nucleotides read TGTGCCAGCAGCCCCAGCGGGGTAAATGAGCAGTTCTTC. It specifies CASSPSGVNEQFF.

The rearrangement joins TRBV19 to TRBJ1-4; 8 bases agree with TRBD1. The V gene's germline CDR1 is LNHDA and CDR2 SQIVND (reference sequence). The CDR3 has 14 residues. The V gene end was trimmed by 6 bases and the J gene end by 2 bases; junction bases not matched to a gene: 2. This CDR3 reads CASSRTGTNEKLFF. The CDR3 DNA reads TGTGCCAGTAGCAGGACAGGGACTAATGAAAAACTGTTTTTT.

The rearrangement uses TRBV4-2 and TRBJ1-5; D is ambiguous. V shed 4 bases and J shed 4 bases, with 11 bases lying between them. Germline V gene data show CDR1 as LGHNA and CDR2 as YNFKEQ. This CDR3 is 14 amino acids long. The CDR3 DNA reads TGTGCCAGCAGCCGGACCGGCGATAATCAGCCCCAGCATTTT. Translating it yields CASSRTGDNQPQHF.

The J gene is TRBJ2-3, the V gene TRBV6-1; D not certain. V was clipped by 5 bases and J by 7 bases, with 4 bases between them. Per the germline V gene, CDR1 is MNHNS and CDR2 is SASEGT. This CDR3 comprises 10 residues. CDR3 sequence reads: CASSWNTQYF. CDR3 DNA: TGTGCCAGCAGTTGGAATACGCAGTATTTT.

The J gene is TRBJ1-4, the V gene TRBV27; D is ambiguous. CDR3 length: 11 amino acids. Between the trimmed V and J ends, which lost 7 bases and 13 bases, there was a span of 13 bases. From germline, CDR1 is MNHEY and CDR2 SMNVEV (reference sequence). Here the CDR3 reads CASNNRTGLFF. As DNA, the CDR3 is TGTGCCAGCAATAACCGGACCGGACTGTTTTTT.

The V call is TRBV7-3, the J call TRBJ1-6, with a weak D call TRBD1 (5 bases). Trimming left V 1 base short and J 9 bases short, with 13 bases between. This CDR3 has 15 amino acids. The V gene's germline CDR1 is SGHTA and CDR2 FQGTGA. CDR3 sequence reads: CASSLRQSIRSPLHF. In nucleotides, the CDR3 is TGTGCCAGCAGCTTAAGACAGAGCATCCGTTCACCCCTCCACTTT. Based on the CDR3 plus reference TRBV7-3 and TRBJ1-6, the full variable domain is GAGVSQTPSNKVTEKGKYVELRCDPISGHTALYWYRQSLGQGPEFLIYFQGTGAADDSGLPNDRFFAVRPEGSVSTLKIQRTERGDSAVYLCASSLRQSIRSPLHFGNGTRLTVT.

The chain recombines TRBV6-5 with TRBJ1-2; the match to TRBD1 covers 7 bases. The CDR3 consists of 14 residues. The V gene's germline CDR1 is MNHEY and CDR2 SVGAGI. The V gene end was trimmed by 5 bases and the J gene end by 7 bases; junction bases not matched to a gene: 10. The CDR3 protein is CASSPRQPGGGYTF. In DNA, the CDR3 is TGTGCCAGCAGTCCTCGACAGCCAGGGGGTGGCTACACCTTC.

Turning to this clone: Germline and junction disagree at one end, which may indicate a read error. The chain carries TRBV12-5 and TRBJ2-7; 9 bases fit TRBD1. The germline V gene encodes CDR1 LGHNT and CDR2 FRNRAP. CDR3 length: 16 amino acids. The CDR3 DNA sequence: TGTGTTAGTGGTTTGGAAGGACAGGGGATATCCTACGAGCAGTACTTC. Encoded protein: CVSGLEGQGISYEQYF.

The chain is built from TRBV28 and TRBJ1-5; D is unresolved. Germline lookup yields CDR1 MDHEN and CDR2 SYDVKM. V lost 5 bases to trimming and J lost 0 bases, with 8 bases between them. This CDR3 region has 14 residues. The CDR3 loop is CASSRRYSNQPQHF. CDR3 bases: TGTGCCAGCAGTCGACGGTATAGCAATCAGCCCCAGCATTTT.

The chain uses TRBV27 and TRBJ1-2; the match to TRBD1 covers 7 bases. This CDR3 spans 13 amino acids. CDR1 is MNHEY, CDR2 SMNVEV, per germline (reference sequence). Unmatched junction bases numbered 6, after V lost 3 bases and J lost 8 bases. The DNA of the CDR3 is TGTGCCAGCAGTTTGAGACAGGGAAGAGGCTACACCTTC. It encodes CASSLRQGRGYTF.

The chain employs TRBV10-3 and TRBJ1-1, with D possibly TRBD1 on 5 matching bases. The CDR3 runs to 12 residues. Germline CDR1 reads ENHRY; CDR2 reads SYGVKD. Deletions cut 4 bases from V and 7 bases from J, with 10 bases between. CDR3 DNA sequence: TGTGCCATCAGTGGGCCAGGGAGTGAAGCTTTCTTT. This sequence encodes CAISGPGSEAFF.

The rearrangement joins TRBV7-6 to TRBJ2-1; a possible D gene is TRBD2 (5 bases). The ends were cut back, 5 bases at V and 1 base at J, with 12 bases in the middle. Germline loops: CDR1 SGHVS, CDR2 FNYEAQ. The CDR3 totals 15 residues. The CDR3 region has the DNA TGTGCCAGCAGCCTTGGGAGCGTTTCCTACAATGAGCAGTTCTTC. Translating gives CASSLGSVSYNEQFF.

This clone has a single count. The V call is TRBV28, the J call TRBJ2-7; 7 positions match TRBD1. The CDR3 consists of 12 residues. The germline gives CDR1 MDHEN, CDR2 SYDVKM. The trim removed 8 bases at V and 1 base at J, leaving 2 bases unmatched. CDR3 amino acids: CASGDRSYEQYF. CDR3 sequence (DNA): TGTGCCAGCGGGGACAGATCCTACGAGCAGTACTTC.

The V and J genes are TRBV28 and TRBJ2-7; possible D gene TRBD2, 5 bases. CDR3 length: 15 amino acids. CDR1 MDHEN and CDR2 SYDVKM come from the germline V gene. V lost 1 base to trimming and J lost 4 bases, with 14 bases between them. CDR3: CASSLSPSPGYEQYF. DNA for the CDR3: TGTGCCAGCAGTTTATCCCCCTCCCCGGGGTACGAGCAGTACTTC.

This chain links TRBV27 with TRBJ2-5, with D perhaps matching TRBD1 (5 bases). This CDR3 comprises 14 residues. V was clipped by 1 base and J by 7 bases, with 13 bases between them. From germline, CDR1 is MNHEY and CDR2 SMNVEV (reference sequence). The CDR3 region is CASSLLQAPATQYF. CDR3 DNA sequence: TGTGCCAGCAGTTTATTACAGGCCCCAGCGACCCAGTACTTC.

This chain joins TRBV9 and TRBJ2-7; 11 nucleotides agree with TRBD2. This CDR3 has 16 amino acids. J was trimmed by 6 bases and V by 0 bases; bases with no gene match: 8. In germline, CDR1 is SGDLS, CDR2 YYNGEE. CDR3 in DNA: TGTGCCAGCAGCGTAGATATAGCGGGAGGGCCGGGCGAGCAGTACTTC. Protein product: CASSVDIAGGPGEQYF.

V is TRBV2 and J is TRBJ2-5; 9 bases are shared with TRBD1. There are 16 residues in the CDR3. With V trimmed by 5 bases and J by 1 base, 8 bases remained unmatched. CDR1 SNHLY and CDR2 FYNNEI come from the germline V gene. The CDR3 DNA sequence: TGTGCCAGCAGTAGACGCCGGGACAGGGCCCAAGAGACCCAGTACTTC. Protein product: CASSRRRDRAQETQYF.

V and J are TRBV30 and TRBJ2-3; 14 nucleotides line up with TRBD2. CDR3 length equals 18 residues. The V gene's germline CDR1 is GTSNPN and CDR2 SVGIG (reference sequence). The trim removed 1 base at V and 2 bases at J, leaving 8 bases unmatched. CDR3 protein: CAWSAGTSGSLVTDTQYF. The CDR3 region has the DNA TGTGCCTGGAGTGCAGGGACTAGCGGGAGCTTAGTCACAGATACGCAGTATTTT.

The chain joins TRBV29-1 to TRBJ1-4; weak D call: TRBD1 (5 bases). The germline V and J ends were trimmed by 7 bases and 5 bases, with 20 bases remaining between them. The CDR3 is made up of 15 amino acids. The germline gives CDR1 SQVTM, CDR2 ANQGSEA. Here the CDR3 DNA reads TGCAGCGCGGGTACGTCCGGGACGGAGAATGAAAAACTGTTTTTT. Encoded protein: CSAGTSGTENEKLFF.

V gene TRBV2 combines with J gene TRBJ1-2; perhaps TRBD1 as D (6 bases). The CDR3 totals 12 residues. V lost 7 bases and J lost 4, with 10 bases in between. CDR1 SNHLY and CDR2 FYNNEI come from the germline V gene. CDR3 protein: CASNRDIYGYTF. Here the CDR3 DNA reads TGTGCCAGCAACCGGGACATCTATGGCTACACCTTC.

V gene TRBV7-8 combines with J gene TRBJ1-1; D is perhaps TRBD1 (6 bases). CDR1 and CDR2 from the germline V gene are SGHVS and FQNEAQ. This CDR3 has 13 residues. Trimming left V 6 bases short and J 6 bases short, with 14 bases between. CDR3: CASSLKGQSEAFF. The CDR3 DNA is TGTGCCAGCAGTTTGAAAGGACAGTCTGAAGCTTTCTTT.

The chain carries TRBV6-5 and TRBJ1-3; the D gene is possibly TRBD1 (6 bases). The V end lost 2 bases, the J end lost 0 bases, and 8 bases lay between the germline ends. CDR3 length: 15 residues. CDR1 and CDR2 from the germline V gene are MNHEY and SVGAGI. The CDR3 reads CASSYTGSSGNTIYF. CDR3 sequence (DNA): TGTGCCAGCAGTTACACAGGGAGCTCTGGAAACACCATATATTTT.

The chain uses TRBV6-6 and TRBJ2-1; 13 bases are a match to TRBD2. There are 15 residues in the CDR3. Germline CDR1 and CDR2: MNHNY and SVGAGI (reference sequence). The trim removed 5 bases at V and 8 bases at J, leaving 6 bases unmatched. The CDR3 DNA reads as TGTGCCAGCAGTCGGACTAGCGGGAGCAGGGATGAGCAGTTCTTC. Translating gives CASSRTSGSRDEQFF.

This clone was picked up a small number of times. The genes are TRBV5-1 and TRBJ2-2; weak D call: TRBD2 (5 bases). The V end lost 4 bases, the J end lost 6 bases, and 10 bases lay between the germline ends. This CDR3 contains 13 residues. Germline V gene lookup returns CDR1 SGHRS and CDR2 YFSETQ. CDR3 sequence (DNA): TGCGCCAGCAGCGAGGACGGGGCCGGGGAGCTGTTTTTT. It is translated as CASSEDGAGELFF.

The J gene is TRBJ2-3, the V gene TRBV19, with TRBD2 matching over 7 bases. Germline V gene lookup returns CDR1 LNHDA and CDR2 SQIVND (reference sequence). J was trimmed by 2 bases and V by 5 bases; bases with no gene match: 4. The CDR3 extends over 14 amino acids. Written as DNA, the CDR3 is TGTGCCAGTAGTCCAGCGGGGCTCACAGATACGCAGTATTTT. It encodes CASSPAGLTDTQYF. The full variable domain, completed using reference TRBV19 and TRBJ2-3, is DGGITQSPKYLFRKEGQNVTLSCEQNLNHDAMYWYRQDPGQGLRLIYYSQIVNDFQKGDIAEGYSVSREKKESFPLTVTSAQKNPTAFYLCASSPAGLTDTQYFGPGTRLTVL.

The V call is TRBV29-1, the J call TRBJ2-7; D might be TRBD1 or TRBD2, each matching 6 bases. Germline V gives CDR1 SQVTM, CDR2 ANQGSEA. Trimming cost V 6 bases and J 4 bases, with 22 bases left between them. This CDR3 comprises 15 residues. The CDR3 DNA is TGCAGCGTCGGCTCCATACAGGGAGGAAAGTACGAGCAGTACTTC. Translated, it gives CSVGSIQGGKYEQYF.

V is TRBV30 and J is TRBJ2-7; D gene ambiguous. V was pared by 2 bases and J by 2 bases, with 16 bases between. This CDR3 is 15 amino acids long. CDR1 is GTSNPN and CDR2 is SVGIG in the germline V gene (reference sequence). DNA for the CDR3: TGTGCCTGGAGTTTCCGATCGAGGCCCGCCTACGAGCAGTACTTC. Protein product: CAWSFRSRPAYEQYF.

This clone was seen only once. This sequence joins TRBV12-5 and TRBJ2-2; the D gene is possibly TRBD1 (5 bases). Germline V gene sequence: CDR1 LGHNT, CDR2 FRNRAP. This CDR3 comprises 15 residues. Trimming removed 6 bases at V and 0 bases at J, with 11 bases between. CDR3 in DNA: TGTGCTAGTGGGACAGATATGACGAACACCGGGGAGCTGTTTTTT. The encoded protein is CASGTDMTNTGELFF.

Concerning this clone itself: Sequence at one end of the junction differs from germline and may be a read error. The rearrangement links TRBV13 to TRBJ1-2; D unclear. The CDR3 contains 12 residues. Germline V gene sequence: CDR1 PRHDT, CDR2 FYEKMQ (reference sequence). CDR3 in DNA: TGTGCCAGCAGCTTAGGGTACTATGGCTTTTCCTTC. This codes for CASSLGYYGFSF. Drawing the rest from reference TRBV13 and TRBJ1-2, the complete variable domain is AAGVIQSPRHLIKEKRETATLKCYPIPRHDTVYWYQQGPGQDPQFLISFYEKMQSDKGSIPDRFSAQQFSDYHSELNMSSLELGDSALYFCASSLGYYGFSFGSGTRLTVV.

This chain connects TRBV14 to TRBJ2-2, with D uncertain. The V gene's germline CDR1 is SGHDN and CDR2 FVKESK. The CDR3 extends over 15 amino acids. V lost 2 bases, J lost 5 bases, and 12 bases lay in between. The DNA of the CDR3 is TGTGCCAGCAGCCAACAACCCGTTAGTACCGGGGAGCTGTTTTTT. Translation gives CASSQQPVSTGELFF.